The clone carrying this TCR beta chain was found a few times. Its antigen is still unknown. The source of the sample is a study of T cell repertoires in cytomegalovirus infection. Across the study: CMV epitopes, recently identified HLA-C-restricted and well-studied HLA-B-restricted, were used. Signatures in public TCR beta sequences pointed to both CMV infection and matching HLA type.

TCRdb processed the reads anew with MiXCR; each CDR3 protein has one entry. In the table there are 340,000 or so distinct CDR3 sequences, just under 25% of which are singletons. Whole-study results and caveats: Dominant in the ex vivo response were TCR beta clonotypes restricted by HLA-C and specific for CMV. The study identified carriers of CMV plus the relevant HLA from cumulative public TCR beta family frequency.

CDR1 and CDR2 (germline): MNHNS, SASEGT. The CDR3 loop spans 13 amino acids. Trimming removed 4 bases from V and 6 bases from J, with 9 bases in between. V is TRBV6-1 and J is TRBJ2-2; D possibly corresponds to TRBD1 (5 bases). The receptor comes from a human donor in good health (CMV status not recorded). Some clones in this sample may be carry-over from other donors' samples. Specimen: cultured PBMCs, collected from culture after CMV antigen stimulation. In DNA form, the CDR3 reads TGTGCCAGCAGTGGCAGGGCCCCCGGGGAGCTGTTTTTT. Its protein product is CASSGRAPGELFF.